This entry lists 28 T cell receptor beta chains sequenced from one sample in a study of blood T cell repertoires in COVID-19. Sequenced by immunoSEQ multiplex PCR; TCRdb stores in-frame clones only, minus some. Altogether about 200,000 clones are present, roughly nine tenths being singletons, with the ten largest covering under 0.9%. The sample comprised peripheral blood. Every receptor here comes from a man aged 35 to 55 with acute or convalescent COVID-19.

V gene TRBV13 combines with J gene TRBJ1-4, with D perhaps TRBD1 (5 bases). This CDR3 contains 14 residues. Trimming left V 2 bases short and J 3 bases short, with 7 bases between. CDR1 is PRHDT and CDR2 is FYEKMQ in the germline V gene (reference sequence). The CDR3 DNA is TGTGCCAGCAGCTTACGGGGGGCTAATGAAAAACTGTTTTTT. This sequence encodes CASSLRGANEKLFF.

This clone appeared a single time. The rearrangement links TRBV5-6 to TRBJ2-1; the match to TRBD2 covers 8 bases. The junction had 9 bases not matched to a gene; V was cut back by 2 bases and J by 2 bases. Germline assignment: CDR1 SGHDT and CDR2 YYEEEE. The CDR3 contains 17 residues. CDR3 nucleotide sequence: TGTGCCAGCAGCTTATTCTGGACTAGCCCTCCCTACAATGAGCAGTTCTTC. Its translation is CASSLFWTSPPYNEQFF. Looking up the rest from reference TRBV5-6 and TRBJ2-1 gives the full variable domain: DAGVTQSPTHLIKTRGQQVTLRCSPKSGHDTVSWYQQALGQGPQFIFQYYEEEERQRGNFPDRFSGHQFPNYSSELNVNALLLGDSALYLCASSLFWTSPPYNEQFFGPGTRLTVL.

This clone appeared once. V is TRBV11-2 and J is TRBJ2-4; D unresolved. V gave up 1 base and J gave up 5 bases, with 6 bases separating them. Germline V CDR1 and CDR2: SGHAT, FQNNGV. CDR3 length equals 13 residues. This chain's CDR3 is CASSLVPENIQYF. The CDR3 coding sequence is TGTGCCAGCAGCTTAGTCCCCGAAAACATTCAGTACTTC. Drawing the rest from reference TRBV11-2 and TRBJ2-4, the complete variable domain is EAGVAQSPRYKIIEKRQSVAFWCNPISGHATLYWYQQILGQGPKLLIQFQNNGVVDDSQLPKDRFSAERLKGVDSTLKIQPAKLEDSAVYLCASSLVPENIQYFGAGTRLSVL.

The chain recombines TRBV7-8 with TRBJ2-5; TRBD1 agrees at 9 bases. The CDR3 length is 16 residues. Per the germline V gene, CDR1 is SGHVS and CDR2 is FQNEAQ. Trimming cost V 5 bases and J 1 base; bases outside gene matches: 8. This CDR3 is CASSPSDRGSQETQYF. In DNA form, the CDR3 reads TGTGCCAGCAGCCCCTCCGACAGGGGGTCCCAAGAGACCCAGTACTTC. Drawing the rest from reference TRBV7-8 and TRBJ2-5, the complete variable domain is GAGVSQSPRYKVAKRGQDVALRCDPISGHVSLFWYQQALGQGPEFLTYFQNEAQLDKSGLPSDRFFAERPEGSVSTLKIQRTQQEDSAVYLCASSPSDRGSQETQYFGPGTRLLVL.

The chain joins TRBV5-4 to TRBJ1-3, with TRBD1 matching 7 bases. The V segment lost 1 base and the J segment 1 base; nucleotides outside the gene matches: 5. This CDR3 spans 16 amino acids. Per the germline V gene, CDR1 is SGHNT and CDR2 is YYREEE (reference sequence). The CDR3, as DNA: TGTGCCAGCAGCTTGCCAGACAGGGATTCTGGAAACACCATATATTTT. Its protein is CASSLPDRDSGNTIYF.

The chain links TRBV28 to TRBJ1-2; possible D gene TRBD1, 5 bases. V shed 10 bases and J shed 7 bases, with 22 bases lying between them. Per the germline V gene, CDR1 is MDHEN and CDR2 is SYDVKM. There are 14 residues in the CDR3. The CDR3 region has the DNA TGTGCCATCGCAATCACCCTAGGGGTTGGTGGCTACACCTTC. It yields the protein CAIAITLGVGGYTF.

This chain links TRBV5-1 with TRBJ2-3; 14 nucleotides match TRBD2. The CDR3 length is 16 residues. Trimming removed 3 bases from V and 2 bases from J; junction bases left unmatched: 2. Per the germline V gene, CDR1 is SGHRS and CDR2 is YFSETQ. CDR3 DNA sequence: TGCGCCAGCAGCTCGGGACTAGCGGGGGCCACAGATACGCAGTATTTT. The encoded protein is CASSSGLAGATDTQYF. The whole variable domain, remainder taken from reference TRBV5-1 and TRBJ2-3, is KAGVTQTPRYLIKTRGQQVTLSCSPISGHRSVSWYQQTPGQGLQFLFEYFSETQRNKGNFPGRFSGRQFSNSRSEMNVSTLELGDSALYLCASSSGLAGATDTQYFGPGTRLTVL.

This clone was counted a single time. The chain carries TRBV10-3 and TRBJ2-1, with TRBD2 matching over 15 bases. Germline CDR1 reads ENHRY; CDR2 reads SYGVKD. The CDR3 consists of 15 residues. Trimming removed 4 bases from V and 8 bases from J; junction bases left unmatched: 3. The CDR3 loop is CAISAGLAGGDEQFF. CDR3 nucleotide sequence: TGTGCCATCAGTGCCGGACTAGCGGGGGGGGATGAGCAGTTCTTC.

V and J are TRBV3-1 (or the pseudogene TRBV3-2) and TRBJ2-3; D possibly corresponds to TRBD1 (6 bases). This CDR3 spans 18 amino acids. Germline V gene data show CDR1 as LGHDT and CDR2 as YNNKEL (reference sequence). With 4 bases removed from V and 0 bases from J, the gap between germline ends came to 20 bases. This CDR3 reads CASSPRLTTGRSTDTQYF. Written as DNA, the CDR3 is TGTGCCAGCAGCCCGCGCCTAACGACAGGTCGTAGCACAGATACGCAGTATTTT.

The chain carries TRBV2 and TRBJ1-5; D ambiguous. The V gene's germline CDR1 is SNHLY and CDR2 FYNNEI. Trimming left V 3 bases short and J 0 bases short, with 9 bases between. The CDR3 is 15 amino acids. CDR3 loop: CASSEEVYSNQPQHF. For the CDR3, the DNA is TGTGCCAGCAGTGAGGAGGTATATAGCAATCAGCCCCAGCATTTT.

The J gene is TRBJ1-2, the V gene TRBV3-1 (or the pseudogene TRBV3-2), with 7 nucleotides matching TRBD1. The CDR3 has 15 residues. The V gene end was trimmed by 0 bases and the J gene end by 3 bases; junction bases not matched to a gene: 4. In germline, CDR1 is LGHDT, CDR2 YNNKEL (reference sequence). The CDR3 DNA reads as TGTGCCAGCAGCCAAGACAACAGGGGTGACTATGGCTACACCTTC. Translating gives CASSQDNRGDYGYTF.

The V and J genes are TRBV30 and TRBJ2-7; D remains unclear. The germline CDR1 and CDR2 sequences are GTSNPN and SVGIG (reference sequence). The V and J ends lost 0 bases and 3 bases respectively, with 12 bases between them. CDR3 length: 14 amino acids. This CDR3 reads CAWSVGHKSYEQYF. The DNA for the CDR3 is TGTGCCTGGAGTGTTGGGCACAAGAGCTACGAGCAGTACTTC.

The CDR3 DNA is TGCGCCAGCAGCCAAGGGCACGGGGAAGAGACCCAGTACTTC. As protein: CASSQGHGEETQYF. The chain carries TRBV4-1 and TRBJ2-5; perhaps TRBD2 as D (5 bases). Deletions cut 1 base from V and 3 bases from J, with 9 bases between. The CDR3 has 14 residues. Germline CDR1 MGHRA, CDR2 YSYEKL.

The chain employs TRBV18 and TRBJ1-5, with 7 bases matching TRBD1. J gave up 0 bases and V 0 bases, and 5 bases lay outside the gene matches. The CDR3 contains 17 residues. CDR1 and CDR2 (germline): KGHSH, LQKENI. This CDR3 reads CASSPPGQLYSNQPQHF. The CDR3, as DNA: TGTGCCAGCTCACCACCGGGACAGCTCTATAGCAATCAGCCCCAGCATTTT.

V gene TRBV6-6 combines with J gene TRBJ2-1; 15 positions agree with TRBD2. Germline CDR1 MNHNY, CDR2 SVGAGI (reference sequence). The CDR3 is 14 residues long. Trimming removed 5 bases from V and 7 bases from J; junction bases left unmatched: 0. CDR3 nucleotide sequence: TGTGCCAGCAGTGGACTAGCGGGAGGGAATGAGCAGTTCTTC. It is translated as CASSGLAGGNEQFF.

The rearrangement joins TRBV6-5 to TRBJ2-3; D is unclear. Germline V gene data show CDR1 as MNHEY and CDR2 as SVGAGI. Trimming removed 4 bases at V and 0 bases at J, with 8 bases between. CDR3 length equals 14 residues. CDR3 nucleotides: TGTGCCAGCAGTTCCACATCTAGCACAGATACGCAGTATTTT. Amino acid sequence: CASSSTSSTDTQYF.

The V gene is TRBV7-2, the J gene TRBJ1-3; maybe TRBD1 (6 bases). The germline V gene has CDR1 SGHTA and CDR2 FQGNSA. V lost 2 bases, J lost 5 bases, and 13 bases lay in between. CDR3 length: 15 residues. CDR3 amino acids: CASSLQGPGRNTIYF. In DNA form, the CDR3 reads TGTGCCAGCAGCTTACAGGGGCCGGGTAGAAACACCATATATTTT.

The gene calls are TRBV4-3 and TRBJ1-1; D is uncertain. CDR1 and CDR2 (germline): LGHNA, YSLEER. Trimming took 2 bases from V and 1 from J, leaving 5 bases between them. CDR3 length equals 13 residues. The CDR3 nucleotides read TGCGCCAGCAGCCAACACACGAACACTGAAGCTTTCTTT. It encodes CASSQHTNTEAFF.

This chain joins TRBV2 and TRBJ1-1, with D uncertain. The CDR3 runs to 14 residues. Germline V lookup: CDR1 SNHLY, CDR2 FYNNEI. Trimming left V 6 bases short and J 3 bases short, with 14 bases between. CDR3 coding DNA: TGTGCCAGCAGCCTAATCTCCGGAGACACTGAAGCTTTCTTT. It specifies CASSLISGDTEAFF.

The chain joins TRBV3-1 (or the pseudogene TRBV3-2) to TRBJ2-7, with 11 bases fitting TRBD1. The ends lost 4 bases at V and 3 bases at J; junction bases unmatched: 2. CDR1 is LGHDT and CDR2 is YNNKEL in the germline V gene (reference sequence). The CDR3 has 14 residues. In nucleotides, the CDR3 is TGTGCCAGCAGCCCCGGGACAGGGGGCTACGAGCAGTACTTC. The encoded protein is CASSPGTGGYEQYF.

This chain connects TRBV9 to TRBJ2-7; TRBD2 matches 8 bases. Germline values: CDR1 SGDLS, CDR2 YYNGEE. The ends lost 0 bases at V and 5 bases at J; junction bases unmatched: 7. There are 15 residues in the CDR3. The DNA for the CDR3 is TGTGCCAGCAGCGTAGCCCCCTGGCGGGAGGACGAGCAGTACTTC. As protein: CASSVAPWREDEQYF.

This chain uses TRBV5-5 with TRBJ1-2, with TRBD1 as a possible D gene (6 bases). Germline CDR1 SGHKS, CDR2 YYEKEE (reference sequence). CDR3 length equals 14 residues. V shed 5 bases and J shed 0 bases, with 11 bases lying between them. The CDR3 DNA follows: TGTGCCAGCAGGGCCGGGACAACTAACTATGGCTACACCTTC. Encoded protein: CASRAGTTNYGYTF.

This rearrangement joins TRBV7-9 to TRBJ2-7, with D hard to call. The germline V gene encodes CDR1 SEHNR and CDR2 FQNEAQ (reference sequence). CDR3 size: 15 residues. V was pared by 4 bases and J by 3 bases, with 16 bases between. CDR3 sequence reads: CASSSLEFVSYEQYF. The CDR3 DNA sequence: TGTGCCAGCAGCTCGTTGGAGTTCGTCAGCTACGAGCAGTACTTC. Drawing the rest from reference TRBV7-9 and TRBJ2-7, the complete variable domain is DTGVSQNPRHKITKRGQNVTFRCDPISEHNRLYWYRQTLGQGPEFLTYFQNEAQLEKSRLLSDRFSAERPKGSFSTLEIQRTEQGDSAMYLCASSSLEFVSYEQYFGPGTRLTVT.

J is TRBJ2-3 and V is TRBV24-1; D is possibly TRBD1 (6 bases). The CDR3 length is 16 residues. Germline assignment: CDR1 KGHDR and CDR2 SFDVKD. With 1 base removed from V and 6 bases from J, the gap between germline ends came to 16 bases. The CDR3 loop is CATSDFGGPQADTQYF. For the CDR3, the DNA is TGTGCCACCAGTGATTTTGGGGGCCCACAAGCGGATACGCAGTATTTT.

The V gene is TRBV19, the J gene TRBJ2-1, with a possible D match to TRBD1 (5 bases). The CDR3 covers 13 residues. Germline V CDR1 and CDR2: LNHDA, SQIVND (reference sequence). Trimming took off 6 bases at V and 4 bases at J, with 10 bases between the two ends. CDR3 protein: CASSRATYNEQFF. The CDR3 nucleotides are TGTGCCAGTAGCAGGGCAACATACAATGAGCAGTTCTTC.

V is TRBV21-1 and J is TRBJ2-5; the table assigns TRBD1, which was not confirmed against the DNA. TRBV21-1 is classified as a pseudogene. The CDR3 runs to 14 residues. Written as DNA, the CDR3 is TGTGCCAGCAGGAAAGGGACAGTACAAGAGACCCAGTACTTC. As protein: CASRKGTVQETQYF.

This clone was seen a few times. This sequence joins TRBV19 and TRBJ1-2; possible D gene TRBD1, 5 bases. This CDR3 is built from 17 residues. V was pared by 7 bases and J by 8 bases, with 29 bases between. The V gene's germline CDR1 is LNHDA and CDR2 SQIVND (reference sequence). The CDR3 loop is CASKTRGGGIITQGYTF. The CDR3 DNA follows: TGTGCCAGTAAAACTAGGGGCGGCGGGATTATTACCCAGGGCTACACCTTC.

This chain links TRBV28 with TRBJ1-1; D remains ambiguous. The germline V gene encodes CDR1 MDHEN and CDR2 SYDVKM. Trimming took 4 bases from V and 4 from J, leaving 13 bases between them. This CDR3 is 14 amino acids long. The CDR3 sequence: CASSYERAGTEAFF. The CDR3 nucleotides are TGTGCCAGCAGTTACGAAAGGGCGGGCACTGAAGCTTTCTTT.